This TCR beta chain stems from a study of cytomegalovirus exposure and HLA in healthy donors. Per the germline V gene, CDR1 is SGHTA and CDR2 is FQGNSA. V dropped 2 bases and J dropped 12 bases, with 13 bases sitting between them. The CDR3 covers 13 residues. The study ran its PCR with 60 Vbeta and 13 Jbeta primers. In the authors' workflow: In a later analysis, of 80 million to 90 million unique beta chains, around 11 million appeared in at least two donors. Data came from immunoSEQ multiplex PCR; TCRdb stores just in-frame clones and leaves some out. The DNA gave D and trimming, while V, J and clone size come from that table. The sample lists around 180,000 clones; over 70% were seen once. Concerning this clone itself: The target antigen is unknown.

Overall study results and limits: Immune exposure data for these donors was limited to CMV serostatus. Indistinguishable V segments, including TRBV6-2 and TRBV6-3, were excluded.

Sequenced sample: PBMCs. This sequence originates from a boy between 2 and 15 years old in good health and CMV-seronegative. V usage is TRBV7-2 and J usage is TRBJ1-4; perhaps TRBD1 as D (6 bases). The chain's CDR3 is CASSLSYDRQLFF. The CDR3 nucleotides are TGTGCCAGCAGCTTATCTTACGACAGGCAACTGTTTTTT.